What follows are 22 T cell receptor beta chains derived from one specimen sequenced in a study of human thymus T cells. Thymic samples were excised during corrective heart operations. Clones were sequenced by immunoSEQ multiplex PCR, and TCRdb holds only the in-frame ones, with some missing. Of 100,000 to 150,000 clones in the sample, 90% to 95% are singletons; the top ten hold 0.02% to 0.025%. The sample comprised thymus tissue. The receptor set was obtained from a boy in the first two years of life with a congenital heart defect but otherwise immunologically healthy.

The chain uses TRBV7-8 and TRBJ2-3; D is unclear. CDR1 SGHVS and CDR2 FQNEAQ come from the germline V gene. Trimming removed 0 bases from V and 5 bases from J, with 6 bases in between. The CDR3 runs 13 residues. The CDR3 is CASSLASEDTQYF. As DNA, the CDR3 is TGTGCCAGCAGCTTAGCGTCTGAAGATACGCAGTATTTT.

This clone has just one count. V gene TRBV10-3 combines with J gene TRBJ2-5; TRBD2 is a possible D gene (6 bases). This CDR3 is 14 amino acids long. Germline V gene data show CDR1 as ENHRY and CDR2 as SYGVKD. V shed 3 bases and J shed 2 bases, with 10 bases lying between them. In DNA form, the CDR3 reads TGTGCCATCAGTGAATTGCTAGCGCAAGAGACCCAGTACTTC. Encoded protein: CAISELLAQETQYF.

The gene calls are TRBV15 and TRBJ2-5, with a possible D match to TRBD1 (6 bases). V gave up 5 bases and J gave up 2 bases, with 18 bases separating them. This CDR3 comprises 16 residues. Germline V gene lookup returns CDR1 LNHNV and CDR2 YYDKDF (reference sequence). CDR3 sequence: CATSARDTGTQETQYF. For the CDR3, the DNA is TGTGCCACCAGCGCACGGGACACCGGTACGCAAGAGACCCAGTACTTC. The full variable domain, with the rest looked up from reference TRBV15 and TRBJ2-5, is DAMVIQNPRYQVTQFGKPVTLSCSQTLNHNVMYWYQQKSSQAPKLLFHYYDKDFNNEADTPDNFQSRRPNTSFCFLDIRSPGLGDTAMYLCATSARDTGTQETQYFGPGTRLLVL.

J is TRBJ1-6 and V is TRBV15, with no clear D. The V end was cut by 0 bases, the J end by 6 bases, with 15 bases between. Germline CDR1 is LNHNV and CDR2 is YYDKDF (reference sequence). The CDR3 contains 17 residues. CDR3 nucleotides: TGTGCCACCAGCAGAGATGGCAGCTCAAGATTTAATTCACCCCTCCACTTT. It translates to CATSRDGSSRFNSPLHF.

The chain combines TRBV5-4 with TRBJ2-3; 9 bases are shared with TRBD2. Trimming took 6 bases from V and 4 from J; bases not matched to a gene: 12. CDR3 length equals 16 residues. Germline CDR1 is SGHNT and CDR2 is YYREEE (reference sequence). The CDR3 DNA reads as TGTGCCAGCACCCAATTTAGCGGGGGCCCCCCAGATACGCAGTATTTT. Amino acid sequence: CASTQFSGGPPDTQYF.

The chain couples TRBV10-2 to TRBJ2-5; TRBD2 agrees at 9 bases. The V gene end was trimmed by 6 bases and the J gene end by 3 bases; junction bases not matched to a gene: 2. CDR1 is WSHSY and CDR2 is SAAADI in the germline V gene. The CDR3 sequence is 13 residues long. The CDR3 nucleotides are TGCGCCAGCAGGGGCGGGGGGGAAGAGACCCAGTACTTC. The encoded protein is CASRGGGEETQYF.

The chain employs TRBV5-1 and TRBJ1-2; 8 bases map to TRBD1. Trimming cost V 4 bases and J 4 bases; bases outside gene matches: 15. Germline V lookup: CDR1 SGHRS, CDR2 YFSETQ. This CDR3 spans 17 amino acids. CDR3 sequence reads: CASSPDREAHPFYGYTF. CDR3 nucleotides: TGCGCCAGCAGCCCGGACAGGGAGGCGCATCCCTTCTATGGCTACACCTTC.

A single count supports this clone. The chain employs TRBV2 and TRBJ2-4; TRBD2 aligns across 10 bases. Germline values: CDR1 SNHLY, CDR2 FYNNEI. The CDR3 has 15 residues. The V and J ends lost 7 bases and 8 bases, in that order; junction bases with no gene match: 11. CDR3 protein: CASMQRGGPRDIQYF. CDR3 in DNA: TGTGCCAGCATGCAGCGGGGGGGACCCCGGGACATTCAGTACTTC.

Here the CDR3 reads CASSLEGTGGDGYTF. CDR3 in DNA: TGTGCCAGCAGCTTAGAAGGGACAGGGGGGGATGGCTACACCTTC. The V gene is TRBV7-2, the J gene TRBJ1-2; 11 bases map to TRBD1. The CDR3 loop spans 15 amino acids. The J segment lost 6 bases and the V segment lost 1 base, leaving 4 bases of the junction unmatched. Germline V lookup: CDR1 SGHTA, CDR2 FQGNSA. Combining the CDR3 with reference TRBV7-2 and TRBJ1-2 gives the whole variable domain GAGVSQSPSNKVTEKGKDVELRCDPISGHTALYWYRQSLGQGLEFLIYFQGNSAPDKSGLPSDRFSAERTGGSVSTLTIQRTQQEDSAVYLCASSLEGTGGDGYTFGSGTRLTVV.

J is TRBJ2-5 and V is TRBV4-1; D unclear. Trimming cost V 1 base and J 5 bases, with 20 bases left between them. CDR3 length: 17 residues. Germline lookup yields CDR1 MGHRA and CDR2 YSYEKL. CDR3: CASSQGRNPLRHETQYF. Here the CDR3 DNA reads TGCGCCAGCAGCCAAGGTCGCAACCCCTTAAGGCACGAGACCCAGTACTTC.

The gene calls are TRBV10-3 and TRBJ1-3; TRBD1 is a possible D gene (5 bases). The CDR3 consists of 15 residues. V dropped 4 bases and J dropped 0 bases, with 10 bases sitting between them. Germline loops: CDR1 ENHRY, CDR2 SYGVKD. The CDR3 nucleotides read TGTGCCATCAGTGTGGGACTCAGCTCTGGAAACACCATATATTTT. Protein product: CAISVGLSSGNTIYF.

The V gene is TRBV12-5, the J gene TRBJ1-2; 9 bases agree with TRBD1. The CDR3 is made up of 13 amino acids. V shed 2 bases and J 8 bases; nucleotides not matched to a gene: 3. Germline V gene data show CDR1 as LGHNT and CDR2 as FRNRAP. Here the CDR3 DNA reads TGTGCTAGTGGTTTGACAGGGGGCTCGGGCTACACCTTC. Amino acid sequence: CASGLTGGSGYTF. The full variable domain, its missing parts supplied by reference TRBV12-5 and TRBJ1-2, is DARVTQTPRHKVTEMGQEVTMRCQPILGHNTVFWYRQTMMQGLELLAYFRNRAPLDDSGMPKDRFSAEMPDATLATLKIQPSEPRDSAVYFCASGLTGGSGYTFGSGTRLTVV.

V is TRBV27 and J is TRBJ2-5; a weak D match, TRBD1 (6 bases). The germline V gene has CDR1 MNHEY and CDR2 SMNVEV (reference sequence). V was clipped by 3 bases and J by 5 bases, with 10 bases between them. The CDR3 has 13 residues. CDR3 loop: CASSFTGLETQYF. CDR3 DNA: TGTGCCAGCAGTTTTACAGGGCTGGAGACCCAGTACTTC.

The CDR3 DNA is TGTGCCAGCTCACCAACAGGGGCGAGGACCGGGGAGCTGTTTTTT. Amino acid sequence: CASSPTGARTGELFF. The rearrangement uses TRBV18 and TRBJ2-2; TRBD1 agrees at 7 bases. CDR3 length equals 15 residues. From germline, CDR1 is KGHSH and CDR2 LQKENI. The V and J ends lost 2 bases and 5 bases, in that order; junction bases with no gene match: 5.

This clone came up once. The chain joins TRBV7-2 to TRBJ2-2; D is uncertain. Trimming cost V 1 base and J 6 bases, with 9 bases left between them. CDR1 and CDR2 from the germline V gene are SGHTA and FQGNSA. The CDR3 length is 14 residues. The CDR3: CASSLGYPPGELFF. Here the CDR3 DNA reads TGTGCCAGCAGCTTAGGTTATCCTCCCGGGGAGCTGTTTTTT.

The chain joins TRBV7-9 to TRBJ2-7; D unclear. There are 16 residues in the CDR3. Germline assignment: CDR1 SEHNR and CDR2 FQNEAQ (reference sequence). Trimming cost V 3 bases and J 3 bases, with 18 bases left between them. The CDR3 DNA reads as TGTGCCAGCAGCTTCTTCCGCCCCGGGCCGCACTACGAGCAGTACTTC. It encodes CASSFFRPGPHYEQYF.

This chain connects TRBV28 to TRBJ2-3; D gene unclear. V lost 4 bases and J lost 4, with 12 bases in between. Germline V gene sequence: CDR1 MDHEN, CDR2 SYDVKM. CDR3 length: 14 amino acids. The CDR3 DNA follows: TGTGCCAGCAGTTACACGCCTGGGGCAGATACGCAGTATTTT. Protein product: CASSYTPGADTQYF.

The CDR3 loop is CASRGGQGTNEKLFF. The CDR3 DNA reads as TGTGCCAGCAGAGGTGGACAGGGAACTAATGAAAAACTGTTTTTT. The chain employs TRBV21-1 and TRBJ1-4; the listed D gene, TRBD1, was not tested against the DNA. TRBV21-1 is listed as a pseudogene. The CDR3 runs to 15 residues.

V is TRBV15 and J is TRBJ2-4, with TRBD2 matching 7 bases. The length of the CDR3 is 17 residues. The germline gives CDR1 LNHNV, CDR2 YYDKDF (reference sequence). Unmatched junction bases numbered 15, after V lost 3 bases and J lost 7 bases. The CDR3 reads CATSSSLGSAGGNIQYF. Written as DNA, the CDR3 is TGTGCCACCAGCAGCTCCCTGGGGAGCGCCGGGGGGAACATTCAGTACTTC.

This clone was picked up one time. The chain couples TRBV5-1 to TRBJ1-1; TRBD1 matches at 9 bases. Unmatched junction bases numbered 5, after V lost 4 bases and J lost 1 base. The CDR3 sequence is 15 residues long. Germline V gene lookup returns CDR1 SGHRS and CDR2 YFSETQ. CDR3 loop: CASSVGQGRNTEAFF. The DNA for the CDR3 is TGCGCCAGCAGCGTAGGACAGGGGAGGAACACTGAAGCTTTCTTT.

The rearrangement joins TRBV5-6 to TRBJ2-3; 9 bases line up with TRBD2. This CDR3 has 17 residues. J was trimmed by 2 bases and V by 4 bases; bases with no gene match: 11. CDR1 and CDR2 (germline): SGHDT, YYEEEE. The CDR3: CASSPPGLAGITDTQYF. The CDR3 bases are TGTGCCAGCAGCCCCCCAGGGCTAGCGGGGATCACAGATACGCAGTATTTT.

The rearrangement uses TRBV6-5 and TRBJ1-6, with D unresolved. This CDR3 is built from 16 residues. Trimming took 2 bases from V and 0 from J, leaving 8 bases between them. Germline V gene data show CDR1 as MNHEY and CDR2 as SVGAGI. The DNA for the CDR3 is TGTGCCAGCAGTTACAAGTCTAGCTCCTATAATTCACCCCTCCACTTT. This sequence encodes CASSYKSSSYNSPLHF.